This T cell receptor (beta chain) was found in a study of vaccination effects on CD4 cells after COVID-19. Sequencing followed a ViraFEST assay step that expanded antigen-specific CD4+ T cells with viral peptide pools. Culturing for roughly 9 days preceded CD4+ T cell isolation. The method was immunoSEQ multiplex PCR; TCRdb's version includes in-frame clones alone and lacks a portion of them. The data show 13,000 to 15,000 clones, with less than 85% seen just once and about 26% held by the top ten. Trimming took 1 base from V and 7 from J, leaving 8 bases between them. Germline V gives CDR1 SGDLS, CDR2 YYNGEE. The CDR3 totals 13 residues. This clone was observed a single time. Its antigen remains unknown.

The rearrangement joins TRBV9 to TRBJ2-2; tentatively, D is TRBD1 (6 bases). The clonotype comes from a human donor who received a COVID-19 vaccine. Here the sequenced sample was CD4+ T cells from PBMCs cultured with HCoV-229E spike peptides, taken before COVID-19 vaccination. The CDR3 protein is CASSVWDNGELFF. The CDR3 bases are TGTGCCAGCAGCGTATGGGACAACGGGGAGCTGTTTTTT. Combining the CDR3 with reference TRBV9 and TRBJ2-2 gives the whole variable domain DSGVTQTPKHLITATGQRVTLRCSPRSGDLSVYWYQQSLDQGLQFLIQYYNGEERAKGNILERFSAQQFPDLHSELNLSSLELGDSALYFCASSVWDNGELFFGEGSRLTVL.